Sequencing of this T cell receptor (beta chain) was carried out in a study of blood T cell repertoires in COVID-19. Sequencing was performed with immunoSEQ multiplex PCR; in TCRdb, only in-frame clones are kept and a portion is missing. The data contain some 250,000 clones, approximately 85% of them singletons. The CDR3 consists of 14 residues. Germline loops: CDR1 LGHNA, CDR2 YNFKEQ. The V segment lost 3 bases and the J segment 9 bases; nucleotides outside the gene matches: 9. Ages ranged from about 18 to 89 years, with residence in around 24 US areas. This TCR derives from a woman in her 50s who had recovered from COVID-19. This chain uses TRBV4-2 with TRBJ2-7; 9 bases line up with TRBD1. Sequencing was performed on PBMCs or T cells enriched from blood (not recorded which). CDR3: CASSQAGTGGGQYF. CDR3 sequence (DNA): TGTGCCAGCAGCCAGGCAGGTACAGGGGGCGGGCAGTACTTC.